The 4 T cell receptor beta chains below were found in one sample sequenced in a study of blood T cell repertoires in COVID-19. Clones were read by immunoSEQ multiplex PCR, and TCRdb kept only the in-frame ones, dropping some. Of roughly 140,000 clones in the sample, approximately 84% were seen once. Sample: PBMCs or T cells enriched from blood (not recorded which). Receptor source: a man aged 45 to 65 in a cohort exposed to, infected with or recovered from COVID-19 (not recorded which).

This clone was found once. The chain combines TRBV9 with TRBJ2-3; 7 positions match TRBD2. The CDR3 consists of 14 residues. The ends lost 3 bases at V and 6 bases at J; junction bases unmatched: 7. CDR1 SGDLS and CDR2 YYNGEE come from the germline V gene. CDR3 in DNA: TGTGCCAGCAGCGCCGGACTAGTCGGCGATACGCAGTATTTT. Translating it yields CASSAGLVGDTQYF.

The chain carries TRBV10-1 and TRBJ2-3; D is unclear. The V gene's germline CDR1 is WNHNN and CDR2 SYGVQD (reference sequence). The CDR3 sequence is 15 residues long. Trimming pared 4 bases from V and 3 bases from J, leaving 14 bases between. The CDR3 DNA is TGCGCCAGCAGTGCGGTAGTAGCTAAAACAGATACGCAGTATTTT. Its protein is CASSAVVAKTDTQYF.

The chain recombines TRBV25-1 with TRBJ1-5, with TRBD1 identical over 8 bases. Germline V gene data show CDR1 as MGHDK and CDR2 as SYGVNS. V shed 4 bases, J shed 2 bases, and the junction held 4 bases outside the gene matches. The CDR3 covers 15 residues. CDR3 in amino acids: CASSGPGGGNQPQHF. The CDR3 DNA reads as TGTGCCAGCAGTGGTCCAGGGGGCGGCAATCAGCCCCAGCATTTT.

This clone has ten or more counts. The chain has TRBV5-4 and TRBJ2-1; 8 nucleotides align to TRBD2. This CDR3 has 12 residues. V shed 2 bases and J 10 bases; nucleotides not matched to a gene: 2. Germline CDR1 and CDR2: SGHNT and YYREEE (reference sequence). CDR3 residues: CASSFGLAEQFF. The CDR3 DNA reads as TGTGCCAGCAGCTTCGGACTAGCAGAGCAGTTCTTC.